These T cell receptor beta chains were read from a single sample in a study of patients with pleural tuberculosis. MiXCR was run by TCRdb on the reads, yielding one entry per CDR3 protein. This sample has 25,000 to 30,000 distinct CDR3 sequences, with roughly 18% found just once. Material for sequencing was peripheral blood. The receptors were sampled from a human donor with pleural tuberculosis. CDR3s include the opening cysteine and the closing phenylalanine or tryptophan. The D gene is left open where the match is weak. Only part of the rows carry a size: once, few, many, or a class if the clone is expanded.

d_call: -; clone_size: -; v_call: TRBV20-1; j_call: TRBJ2-7; cdr3_nt: -; cdr3_aa: CGATLSRGYSCEQYF
d_call: -; clone_size: many; v_call: TRBV2; j_call: TRBJ1-4; cdr3_nt: TGTGCCAGCATCCGAGGGGGAGGTGAAAAACTGTTTTTT; cdr3_aa: CASIRGGGEKLFF
d_call: -; clone_size: many; v_call: TRBV14; j_call: TRBJ2-7; cdr3_nt: TGTGCCAGCAGCAGAGGTTTTCTCGAGCAGTACTTC; cdr3_aa: CASSRGFLEQYF
d_call: -; clone_size: many; v_call: TRBV6-1; j_call: TRBJ2-1; cdr3_nt: TGTGCCAGCAGTGAAGTATCGGCCTCCTACAATGAGCAGTTCTTC; cdr3_aa: CASSEVSASYNEQFF
d_call: -; clone_size: many; v_call: TRBV29-1; j_call: TRBJ2-2; cdr3_nt: TGCAGCGCCGGGACGGCGAACACCGGGGAGCTGTTTTTT; cdr3_aa: CSAGTANTGELFF
d_call: -; clone_size: many; v_call: TRBV7-9; j_call: TRBJ2-5; cdr3_nt: TGTGCCAGCAGCTTCCCTTCATCGTACGTTGAAGAGACCCAGTACTTC; cdr3_aa: CASSFPSSYVEETQYF
d_call: -; clone_size: many; v_call: TRBV7-4; j_call: TRBJ1-5; cdr3_nt: TGTGCCAGCAGCTTTAGATTTAATCAGCCCCAGCATTTT; cdr3_aa: CASSFRFNQPQHF
d_call: TRBD1; clone_size: -; v_call: TRBV6-1; j_call: TRBJ1-2; cdr3_nt: TGTGCCAGCAGGACCGGACAGGCTAACTATGGCTACACCTTC; cdr3_aa: CASRTGQANYGYTF
d_call: -; clone_size: many; v_call: TRBV6-2/TRBV6-3; j_call: TRBJ1-1; cdr3_nt: TGTGCCAGCAGTTATGCAGATATGAACACTGAAGCTTTCTTT; cdr3_aa: CASSYADMNTEAFF
d_call: -; clone_size: many; v_call: TRBV5-6; j_call: TRBJ2-3; cdr3_nt: TGTGCCAGCGAAACGGGACTTCCGCGGGCAGATACGCAGTATTTT; cdr3_aa: CASETGLPRADTQYF
d_call: -; clone_size: few; v_call: TRBV12-3/TRBV12-4; j_call: TRBJ2-2; cdr3_nt: TGTGCCAGCCGAACCTCAGGGATAAGCGGGGAGCTGTTTTTT; cdr3_aa: CASRTSGISGELFF
d_call: -; clone_size: -; v_call: TRBV19; j_call: TRBJ2-1; cdr3_nt: TGTGCCAGTAGTGTAGGAGGGGCACATGAGCAGTTCTTC; cdr3_aa: CASSVGGAHEQFF
d_call: -; clone_size: many; v_call: TRBV7-9; j_call: TRBJ1-5; cdr3_nt: TGTGCCAGCAGCTTAGCCGGTAGCAATCAGCCCCAGCATTTT; cdr3_aa: CASSLAGSNQPQHF
d_call: -; clone_size: -; v_call: TRBV2; j_call: TRBJ1-1; cdr3_nt: TGTGCCAGCAGTACGTACAGTGAAGCTTTCTTT; cdr3_aa: CASSTYSEAFF
d_call: -; clone_size: many; v_call: TRBV30; j_call: TRBJ1-1; cdr3_nt: TGTGCCTGGAGTGTAACGACTCCGAACACTGAAGCTTTCTTT; cdr3_aa: CAWSVTTPNTEAFF